These 31 T cell receptor beta chains came from one sample sequenced in a study of naive and memory T cell subsets. The SP2 primer and nested alpha and beta constant region primers amplified ligated cDNA in four rounds. Via MiXCR, TCRdb re-called the UMI-ligation and nested PCR reads, giving one row per CDR3 protein. Of some 21,000 distinct CDR3 sequences in the sample, 4.5% to 7% were seen once. Treatment in this sample: skin biopsy from PPD injection site in Mantoux-positive individual. The library had UMIs added by 3' ligation of an oligonucleotide to TCR cDNA. Sequenced here: skin, sampled from a tuberculin skin test site. Receptor source: an adult in good health.

The sample holds many counts of this clonotype. The genes are TRBV3-1 and TRBJ2-1, with 8 nucleotides matching TRBD2. The CDR3 has 19 amino acids. The germline V gene encodes CDR1 LGHDT and CDR2 YNNKEL (reference sequence). The V segment lost 0 bases and the J segment 4 bases; nucleotides outside the gene matches: 14. The CDR3 protein is CASSQDLASGRRAYNEQFF. As DNA, the CDR3 is TGTGCCAGCAGCCAAGATTTGGCAAGCGGGAGACGGGCGTACAATGAGCAGTTCTTC.

Many counts were recorded for this clonotype. The chain uses TRBV5-1 and TRBJ2-5; D ambiguous. The CDR3 extends over 15 amino acids. V lost 4 bases and J lost 1, with 14 bases in between. The germline V gene has CDR1 SGHRS and CDR2 YFSETQ. The CDR3 DNA follows: TGCGCCAGCAGCGCGCGGACCCGCTCCCAAGAGACCCAGTACTTC. Protein product: CASSARTRSQETQYF.

This clonotype was found many times. The CDR3 protein is CSARDIVRGLAMNEQFF. Written as DNA, the CDR3 is TGCAGTGCTAGAGACATAGTAAGGGGACTAGCGATGAATGAGCAGTTCTTC. The chain recombines TRBV20-1 with TRBJ2-1; TRBD2 agrees at 10 bases. CDR3 length: 17 residues. Germline lookup yields CDR1 DFQATT and CDR2 SNEGSKA (reference sequence). Trimming removed 0 bases from V and 7 bases from J; junction bases left unmatched: 12.

This clonotype was counted at least ten times. The chain is built from TRBV7-2 and TRBJ2-1, with D possibly being TRBD2 (7 bases). V was trimmed by 5 bases and J by 11 bases, leaving 16 bases between them. Germline CDR1 and CDR2: SGHTA and FQGNSA. The CDR3 spans 13 residues. The CDR3 coding sequence is TGTGCCAGCAGCGGAGGGGGGGACTTTAAGCAGTTCTTC. As protein: CASSGGGDFKQFF.

This clonotype was recorded many times. The chain couples TRBV25-1 to TRBJ2-1; weak D call: TRBD2 (6 bases). V lost 1 base and J lost 1, with 11 bases in between. This CDR3 spans 16 amino acids. CDR1 is MGHDK and CDR2 is SYGVNS in the germline V gene. In DNA form, the CDR3 reads TGTGCCAGCAGTGAATGGGAGGCGGGTTCCTACAATGAGCAGTTCTTC. Its translation is CASSEWEAGSYNEQFF. The entire variable domain, with the rest obtained from reference TRBV25-1 and TRBJ2-1, is as follows: EADIYQTPRYLVIGTGKKITLECSQTMGHDKMYWYQQDPGMELHLIHYSYGVNSTEKGDLSSESTVSRIRTEHFPLTLESARPSHTSQYLCASSEWEAGSYNEQFFGPGTRLTVL.

This clonotype has ten or more counts. The chain is built from TRBV27 and TRBJ2-2, with 8 bases identical to TRBD2. CDR1 is MNHEY and CDR2 is SMNVEV in the germline V gene (reference sequence). The trim removed 2 bases at V and 1 base at J, leaving 3 bases unmatched. CDR3 length equals 16 residues. CDR3 amino acids: CASSLRLAGNTGELFF. The CDR3 DNA reads as TGTGCCAGCAGTTTAAGGCTAGCGGGGAACACCGGGGAGCTGTTTTTT.

The chain uses TRBV11-2 and TRBJ2-7; TRBD2 matches at 8 bases. The germline V gene encodes CDR1 SGHAT and CDR2 FQNNGV. The CDR3 has 16 residues. V shed 5 bases and J 0 bases; nucleotides not matched to a gene: 9. The CDR3 protein is CASSLQAGVSSYEQYF. The CDR3 DNA sequence: TGTGCCAGCAGCCTCCAAGCGGGAGTGAGCTCCTACGAGCAGTACTTC.

Relative to its sample, this clonotype is medium-sized (0.01 to 0.1%). J is TRBJ2-1 and V is TRBV27; D remains ambiguous. The CDR3 has 14 amino acids. Germline values: CDR1 MNHEY, CDR2 SMNVEV (reference sequence). V was pared by 1 base and J by 0 bases, with 4 bases between. The CDR3 DNA is TGTGCCAGCAGTTTATGGGGCTCCTACAATGAGCAGTTCTTC. Amino acid sequence: CASSLWGSYNEQFF.

This clonotype came up many times. V is TRBV7-3 and J is TRBJ2-3; TRBD1 might be the D (6 bases). Trimming cost V 0 bases and J 0 bases, with 10 bases left between them. The length of the CDR3 is 16 residues. Germline lookup yields CDR1 SGHTA and CDR2 FQGTGA. The CDR3 bases are TGTGCCAGCAGCTTAACAGGACAGACTAGCACAGATACGCAGTATTTT. Protein product: CASSLTGQTSTDTQYF.

The table lists this clonotype with many counts. V is TRBV30 and J is TRBJ2-7, with D perhaps TRBD2 (6 bases). In germline, CDR1 is GTSNPN, CDR2 SVGIG (reference sequence). This CDR3 spans 12 amino acids. CDR3 DNA sequence: TGTCATGACCGGGAGCTTCAATACGAGCAGTACTTC. This gives the protein CHDRELQYEQYF.

As concerns this clonotype: It may be a read error: a sequence one base away is much more abundant. The CDR3 does not close with the conserved phenylalanine or tryptophan, likely indicating a read error. V usage is TRBV4-2 and J usage is TRBJ2-1; TRBD2 matches at 8 bases. This CDR3 has 16 residues. Germline trimming cut 1 base from V and 2 bases from J; bases unmatched to any gene: 4. Germline loops: CDR1 LGHNA, CDR2 YNFKEQ. This chain's CDR3 is CASSQGRRGAYNEQFY. CDR3 sequence (DNA): TGTGCCAGCAGCCAAGGTCGGCGGGGGGCCTACAATGAGCAGTTCTAC.

The V gene is TRBV7-2, the J gene TRBJ2-1; TRBD2 agrees at 10 bases. Germline lookup yields CDR1 SGHTA and CDR2 FQGNSA. Unmatched junction bases numbered 5, after V lost 5 bases and J lost 4 bases. This CDR3 is built from 15 residues. This CDR3 reads CASSELAGTYNEQFF. The CDR3 DNA reads TGTGCCAGCAGCGAACTAGCGGGAACGTACAATGAGCAGTTCTTC.

This clonotype is deemed medium-sized. The rearrangement uses TRBV20-1 and TRBJ2-5; 7 bases fit TRBD2. CDR1 is DFQATT, CDR2 SNEGSKA, per germline (reference sequence). The CDR3 extends over 15 amino acids. The trim removed 4 bases at V and 5 bases at J, leaving 13 bases unmatched. The CDR3 nucleotides read TGCAGTGCTACCTCTAGCGGTCCTCTCTTGGAGACCCAGTACTTC. It encodes CSATSSGPLLETQYF.

This clonotype has at least ten counts. This chain links TRBV29-1 with TRBJ2-3, with TRBD1 matching over 7 bases. The CDR3 is 13 amino acids. CDR1 and CDR2 (germline): SQVTM, ANQGSEA. The V segment lost 2 bases and the J segment 3 bases; nucleotides outside the gene matches: 2. The CDR3 region is CSVEQGVTDTQYF. Written as DNA, the CDR3 is TGCAGCGTTGAACAGGGGGTGACAGATACGCAGTATTTT.

This clonotype was seen many times. V is TRBV20-1 and J is TRBJ1-1; the D gene is possibly TRBD1 (6 bases). This CDR3 is built from 16 residues. In germline, CDR1 is DFQATT, CDR2 SNEGSKA (reference sequence). V was cut by 1 base and J by 3 bases, with 18 bases left in between. Here the CDR3 reads CSARVFLRGLYTEAFF. In DNA form, the CDR3 reads TGCAGTGCTAGAGTCTTTCTACGGGGGCTTTACACTGAAGCTTTCTTT.

This clonotype was recorded many times. The V call is TRBV11-2, the J call TRBJ2-1; D remains unclear. The CDR3 runs 14 residues. Germline V gene data show CDR1 as SGHAT and CDR2 as FQNNGV. The V gene lost 1 base and the J gene lost 10 bases, with 14 bases spanning the gap. The CDR3 protein is CASSLGSVVEEQFF. The DNA for the CDR3 is TGTGCCAGCAGCTTAGGGAGCGTAGTGGAGGAGCAGTTCTTC.

This clonotype was counted many times. This chain uses TRBV18 with TRBJ2-3; 10 positions agree with TRBD1. The V gene's germline CDR1 is KGHSH and CDR2 LQKENI. The CDR3 runs to 17 residues. The V segment lost 1 base and the J segment 4 bases; nucleotides outside the gene matches: 8. DNA of the CDR3: TGTGCCAGCTCACCACGAATTCGGGACAGGGGCTCAGATACGCAGTATTTT. It codes for CASSPRIRDRGSDTQYF.

This clonotype showed up many times. The rearrangement joins TRBV30 to TRBJ2-2; 13 positions agree with TRBD2. The CDR3 length is 17 residues. CDR1 GTSNPN and CDR2 SVGIG come from the germline V gene (reference sequence). The V gene end was trimmed by 2 bases and the J gene end by 5 bases; junction bases not matched to a gene: 8. The CDR3 loop reads CAWSPATSGRGTGELFF. CDR3 DNA: TGTGCCTGGAGTCCCGCTACTAGCGGGAGGGGAACCGGGGAGCTGTTTTTT.

This clonotype was picked up many times. This chain links TRBV6-2 or TRBV6-3 with TRBJ2-7, with 11 bases that match TRBD1. This CDR3 contains 15 residues. Germline CDR1 and CDR2: MNHEY and SVGEGT. With 5 bases clipped from V and 3 bases from J, the junction kept 6 bases outside the gene matches. The CDR3 here is CASSPRGTGGYEQYF. The CDR3 DNA is TGTGCCAGCAGTCCACGGGGGACAGGGGGCTACGAGCAGTACTTC.

There are a few counts of this clonotype. The genes are TRBV6-6 and TRBJ1-2; 7 bases align to TRBD1. CDR1 and CDR2 from the germline V gene are MNHNY and SVGAGI (reference sequence). The J segment lost 6 bases and the V segment lost 6 bases, leaving 7 bases of the junction unmatched. CDR3 length equals 13 residues. Here the CDR3 reads CASSQTGRDGYTF. In DNA, the CDR3 is TGTGCCAGCAGCCAGACAGGGAGGGATGGCTACACCTTC.

At least ten counts were recorded for this clonotype. This rearrangement joins TRBV6-6 to TRBJ2-7, with 7 bases identical to TRBD1. J lost 2 bases, V lost 7 bases, and 2 bases had no gene match. Germline values: CDR1 MNHNY, CDR2 SVGAGI (reference sequence). The CDR3 spans 12 residues. As DNA, the CDR3 is TGTGCCAGCACCGGGACAGCCTACGAGCAGTACTTC. Amino acids: CASTGTAYEQYF.

The J gene is TRBJ2-3, the V gene TRBV20-1, with 11 nucleotides matching TRBD2. This CDR3 contains 16 residues. The junction had 9 bases not matched to a gene; V was cut back by 1 base and J by 6 bases. Germline values: CDR1 DFQATT, CDR2 SNEGSKA (reference sequence). CDR3 in amino acids: CSARVTTSGRRDTQYF. The CDR3 DNA reads TGCAGTGCTAGAGTCACAACTAGCGGGAGACGGGATACGCAGTATTTT.

This clonotype was counted many times. This chain joins TRBV28 and TRBJ2-7, with TRBD1 matching 8 bases. The CDR3 runs to 15 residues. The trim removed 2 bases at V and 5 bases at J, leaving 8 bases unmatched. CDR1 and CDR2 (germline): MDHEN, SYDVKM. The CDR3 reads CASSLVGTGSDEQYF. Written as DNA, the CDR3 is TGTGCCAGCAGTTTAGTGGGGACAGGTAGCGACGAGCAGTACTTC.

The table lists this clonotype with many counts. The CDR3 nucleotides read TGTGCCAGCAGTCGGACTCTCCTTGGCTACACCTTC. Its translation: CASSRTLLGYTF. The genes are TRBV12-3 or TRBV12-4 and TRBJ1-2; D is unclear. This CDR3 is built from 12 residues. Between the trimmed V and J ends, which lost 5 bases and 7 bases, there was a span of 11 bases.

The rearrangement links TRBV6-5 to TRBJ1-2; a weak D match, TRBD1 (5 bases). The ends were cut back, 2 bases at V and 5 bases at J, with 6 bases in the middle. The CDR3 covers 12 residues. Germline V CDR1 and CDR2: MNHEY, SVGAGI. Here the CDR3 reads CASSYGGYGYTF. The DNA of the CDR3 is TGTGCCAGCAGTTACGGGGGGTATGGCTACACCTTC.

In nucleotides, the CDR3 is TGCAGTGCTAGAGTAGTAGCCAAAAACATTCAGTACTTC. Amino acids: CSARVVAKNIQYF. This chain uses TRBV20-1 with TRBJ2-4, with D unclear. Germline values: CDR1 DFQATT, CDR2 SNEGSKA (reference sequence). This CDR3 has 13 residues. Trimming took off 1 base at V and 0 bases at J, with 4 bases between the two ends.

This clonotype was seen only a few times. This chain connects TRBV12-5 to TRBJ2-1; 12 nucleotides align to TRBD2. Trimming cost V 5 bases and J 9 bases; bases outside gene matches: 11. CDR3 size: 16 residues. Germline V gives CDR1 LGHNT, CDR2 FRNRAP. The CDR3 region is CASGPNLAGGLSEQFF. The CDR3 DNA follows: TGTGCTAGTGGTCCTAACCTAGCGGGAGGGTTGAGTGAGCAGTTCTTC.

This clonotype was seen many times. CDR3 loop: CASSSASDNEQFF. DNA for the CDR3: TGCGCCAGCAGCTCGGCTAGCGACAATGAGCAGTTCTTC. The V and J genes are TRBV5-1 and TRBJ2-1; tentative D call: TRBD2 (6 bases). V gave up 3 bases and J gave up 5 bases, with 9 bases separating them. This CDR3 has 13 amino acids. Per germline, CDR1 SGHRS and CDR2 YFSETQ.

This chain uses TRBV29-1 with TRBJ2-7; 9 bases match TRBD2. J was trimmed by 5 bases and V by 7 bases; bases with no gene match: 6. The CDR3 runs to 12 residues. From germline, CDR1 is SQVTM and CDR2 ANQGSEA. The DNA of the CDR3 is TGCAGCGGATGGGCTAGCGGGAACGAGCAGTACTTC. This sequence encodes CSGWASGNEQYF.

A few counts support this clonotype. This chain connects TRBV4-2 to TRBJ1-1; D gene unclear. The germline CDR1 and CDR2 sequences are LGHNA and YNFKEQ. V shed 0 bases and J shed 4 bases, with 9 bases lying between them. This CDR3 comprises 14 residues. CDR3 amino acids: CASSQDMWTTEAFF. The CDR3 DNA is TGTGCCAGCAGCCAAGACATGTGGACCACTGAAGCTTTCTTT.

This clonotype was observed a few times. The genes are TRBV5-6 and TRBJ2-7; possibly TRBD2 for D (5 bases). V was pared by 2 bases and J by 3 bases, with 12 bases between. This CDR3 is 14 amino acids long. Germline values: CDR1 SGHDT, CDR2 YYEEEE. The CDR3 bases are TGTGCCAGCAGCTTCGTAGGGAGCGGCTACGAGCAGTACTTC. Translating gives CASSFVGSGYEQYF.